The rows below give T cell receptor beta chains drawn from one sample of a study of T cell responses to AZD1222 COVID-19 vaccine. Using immunoSEQ multiplex PCR, the repertoire was profiled, and TCRdb retains in-frame clones only, with some absent. The table has 100,000 to 110,000 clones, about 93% seen once. The sequences come from peripheral blood, collected on day 0 of AZD1222 vaccination. All receptors come from an adult in good health. CDR3s include the opening cysteine and the closing phenylalanine or tryptophan. The D gene is left open where the match is weak. Some rows mark clone size as missing; the rest say once, few, many or name a class of expanded clone.

J gene	clone size	V gene	D gene	CDR3 DNA	CDR3 protein
TRBJ2-1	-	TRBV7-2	-	TGTGCCAGCAGCTTAGGGTCAGCTAGATACAATGAGCAGTTCTTC	CASSLGSARYNEQFF
TRBJ1-5	-	TRBV28	TRBD1	TGTGCCAGCAGTCCGGCGGGACAGGGTCAGCCCCAGCATTTT	CASSPAGQGQPQHF
TRBJ1-5	-	TRBV12-3/TRBV12-4	-	TGTGCCAGCAGCCTAATGCATCAGCCCCAGCATTTT	CASSLMHQPQHF
TRBJ2-1	-	TRBV2	TRBD2	TGTGCCAGCAGTCCCCAGGGACTAGTCTCCTCCTACAATGAGCAGTTCTTC	CASSPQGLVSSYNEQFF
TRBJ2-7	few	TRBV5-1	-	TGCGCCAGCAGCTTGGGTCCAAGCCAAGGGTTAACGGAGCAGTACTTC	CASSLGPSQGLTEQYF
TRBJ2-7	-	TRBV28	-	TGTGCCAGCAGTCTACGGAATGCCTACGAGCAGTACTTC	CASSLRNAYEQYF
TRBJ2-7	few	TRBV28	TRBD2	TGTGCCAGCAGTTTAGGGACTAGCGGGGCCTACGAGCAGTACTTC	CASSLGTSGAYEQYF
TRBJ1-1	-	TRBV18	TRBD1	TGTGCCAGCTCACCCGGGACAGGGAACACTGAAGCTTTCTTT	CASSPGTGNTEAFF
TRBJ2-7	-	TRBV19	-	TGTGCCAGTAGTCATTGGGTTGGGGACAACAACGAGCAGTACTTC	CASSHWVGDNNEQYF
TRBJ1-1	once	TRBV18	-	TGTGCCAGCTCACCACGGCGGGGGTTCGACACTGAAGCTTTCTTT	CASSPRRGFDTEAFF
TRBJ2-3	-	TRBV12-5	-	TGTGCTAGTGGTTTGGATGCGGGCGGAGAAGATACGCAGTATTTT	CASGLDAGGEDTQYF
TRBJ1-2	-	TRBV5-4	-	TGTGCCAGCAGCTTCGATGGGGAGGGCTATGGCTACACCTTC	CASSFDGEGYGYTF
TRBJ1-1	-	TRBV2	-	TGTGCCAGCAGCGGGAGGGAAGCTTTCTTT	CASSGREAFF
TRBJ2-3	-	TRBV19	TRBD1	TGTGCCAGTTCGGACAGGAGCACAGATACGCAGTATTTT	CASSDRSTDTQYF
TRBJ2-2	-	TRBV3-1/TRBV3-2	TRBD1	TGTGCCAGCAGCCAAGTTGGGACAGGGGCCGGGGAGCTGTTTTTT	CASSQVGTGAGELFF
TRBJ2-5	-	TRBV5-1	-	TGCGCCAGCGGACCGGGGTCCGTGAGGGAGACCCAGTACTTC	CASGPGSVRETQYF
TRBJ2-3	-	TRBV9	-	TGTGCCAGCCAAGGAGTCGGGCAAAGCACAGATACGCAGTATTTT	CASQGVGQSTDTQYF
TRBJ1-6	-	TRBV9	TRBD1	TGTGCCAGCAACACAGGGGGGAATTCACCCCTCCACTTT	CASNTGGNSPLHF
TRBJ2-3	few	TRBV2	-	TGTGCCAGCAGTGAATTGGACAGCGTTACAAGTACGCAGTATTTT	CASSELDSVTSTQYF
TRBJ2-1	-	TRBV11-1	TRBD1	TGTGCCAGCAGCTTAGCAGGGGGCTTTTTCTCCAATGAGCAGTTCTTC	CASSLAGGFFSNEQFF
TRBJ2-7	-	TRBV7-2	-	TGTGCCAGCAGATTAGAAACGGGCCAAGGGAACTACGAGCAGTACTTC	CASRLETGQGNYEQYF
TRBJ2-1	-	TRBV12-3/TRBV12-4	-	TGTGCCAGCAGTAAAGGCAGTTCCTATGAGCAGTTCTTC	CASSKGSSYEQFF
TRBJ1-5	once	TRBV7-9	TRBD1	TGTGCCAGCAGTAGGGACAGGGGGAATCAGCCCCAGCATTTT	CASSRDRGNQPQHF
TRBJ1-3	-	TRBV6-5	-	TGTGCCAGCAGCGACCCGGGGAGGGGAAACACCATATATTTT	CASSDPGRGNTIYF
TRBJ1-1	-	TRBV4-2	-	TGTGCCAGCAGCCAAGGCAGGGTGTTTTTCTTT	CASSQGRVFFF
TRBJ2-1	once	TRBV9	-	TGTGCCAGCAGCCCCATGGGTCTTGAGCAGTTCTTC	CASSPMGLEQFF
TRBJ2-1	-	TRBV14	-	TGTGCCAGCAACCGACTAGACGGTCTCAATGAGCAGTTCTTC	CASNRLDGLNEQFF
TRBJ2-1	-	TRBV29-1	-	TGCAGCGTTGTTGGGGGGATTCGCAATGAGCAGTTCTTC	CSVVGGIRNEQFF
TRBJ2-7	-	TRBV30	-	TGTGCCTGGACGGACAGTTACTACGAGCAGTACTTC	CAWTDSYYEQYF
TRBJ2-3	-	TRBV29-1	TRBD2	TGCAGCGTTGAGGGAGGGACTAGCGGGAGCACAGATACGCAGTATTTT	CSVEGGTSGSTDTQYF
TRBJ1-1	-	TRBV9	-	TGTGCCAGCAGAGACCTGGGGGCGCTAGAGGCTTTCTTT	CASRDLGALEAFF
TRBJ1-5	-	TRBV6-5	-	TGTGCCAGCATTCCGGCTTTTGTTAACCAGCCCCAGCATTTT	CASIPAFVNQPQHF
TRBJ1-4	-	TRBV5-6	-	TGTGCCAGCAGCTGGAGGGGGGATTGGGAACTGTTTTTT	CASSWRGDWELFF
TRBJ1-1	-	TRBV19	-	TGTGCCAGTAGGCGGACAGCGTCGAACACTGAAGCTTTCTTT	CASRRTASNTEAFF
TRBJ2-4	few	TRBV29-1	-	TGCAGCGTTGATGGGGGCATGGGAAGCATTCAGTACTTC	CSVDGGMGSIQYF
TRBJ1-1	-	TRBV6-5	-	TGTGCCAGTAACTCCGCAGGGGAGACTGAAGCTTTCTTT	CASNSAGETEAFF
TRBJ1-2	-	TRBV28	-	TGTGCCAGCAGTGCACATGAGGGAAGCTATGGCTACACCTTC	CASSAHEGSYGYTF
TRBJ1-5	-	TRBV25-1	-	TGTGCCAGCAGTTCCCGAGAGGGTAGCAATCAGCCCCAGCATTTT	CASSSREGSNQPQHF
TRBJ1-1	-	TRBV2	-	TGTGCCAGCGGGGGGCAGTCGAACACTGAAGCTTTCTTT	CASGGQSNTEAFF
TRBJ2-2	-	TRBV10-3	TRBD2	TGTGCCATCAGTGAATTTTCGGGACTAGCGGGAGAATTTACCGGGGAGCTGTTTTTT	CAISEFSGLAGEFTGELFF
TRBJ2-7	once	TRBV7-9	TRBD2	TGTGCCAGCAGCTTAGAGGGAAGGGCGGGAGCCTACGAGCAGTACTTC	CASSLEGRAGAYEQYF
TRBJ2-1	-	TRBV5-6	-	TGTGCCAGCAGCCCGGCGACGGGATCCTACAATGAGCAGTTCTTC	CASSPATGSYNEQFF
TRBJ1-4	-	TRBV7-9	-	TGTGCCAGCAGCTTATACCGTTCCTCTAATGAAAAACTGTTTTTT	CASSLYRSSNEKLFF
TRBJ2-1	-	TRBV19	-	TGTGCCAGTAGTATTTCCTACAATGAGCAGTTCTTC	CASSISYNEQFF
TRBJ1-6	-	TRBV18	TRBD1	TGTGCCAGCTCACCAACAGGGGGGAAACCTAATTCACCCCTCCACTTT	CASSPTGGKPNSPLHF
TRBJ2-1	-	TRBV7-3	-	TGTGCCAGCAGCCCCACACGGGCTAGGAGGATTAATGAGCAGTTCTTC	CASSPTRARRINEQFF
TRBJ2-3	-	TRBV28	TRBD2	TGTGCCAGCACCTGGACTAGCGGGAGGGCAGATACGCAGTATTTT	CASTWTSGRADTQYF
TRBJ1-1	-	TRBV28	-	TGTGCCAGCAGTCCGCCTGGCGGGATGAACACTGAAGCTTTCTTT	CASSPPGGMNTEAFF
TRBJ2-1	-	TRBV9	-	TGTGCCAGCAGCGTAGGTGGAGGCGCCTACAATGAGCAGTTCTTC	CASSVGGGAYNEQFF
TRBJ2-7	-	TRBV28	TRBD2	TGTGCCAGCAGTTTGACTAGCGGGGCAACCTACGAGCAGTACTTC	CASSLTSGATYEQYF